Each of the 23 T cell receptor beta chains below was sequenced from the same sample in a study of T cell repertoires in aging, cancer and after chemotherapy. TCR beta rearrangements were amplified from peripheral blood genomic DNA. TRB rearrangements spanning V, D and J were amplified using mixed TRB-A/B primers. TCRdb used MiXCR to reprocess the multiplex PCR reads, holding one entry per CDR3 protein. This table has several thousand distinct CDR3 sequences, nearly 55% appearing once. The source material was blood. These receptors were taken from a human donor in good health.

V gene TRBV13 combines with J gene TRBJ2-6; perhaps TRBD2 as D (5 bases). The germline gives CDR1 PRHDT, CDR2 FYEKMQ (reference sequence). The V gene lost 0 bases and the J gene lost 4 bases, with 13 bases spanning the gap. The CDR3 consists of 17 residues. The CDR3: CASSLGPGSEGANVLTF. The CDR3 coding sequence is TGTGCCAGCAGCTTAGGCCCGGGGTCGGAAGGGGCCAACGTCCTGACTTTC.

The chain recombines TRBV19 with TRBJ1-2; 8 nucleotides line up with TRBD1. V lost 5 bases to trimming and J lost 4 bases; unmatched junction nucleotides: 9. There are 15 residues in the CDR3. The germline gives CDR1 LNHDA, CDR2 SQIVND (reference sequence). The CDR3 DNA reads as TGTGCCAGTAGTTTCCCGGGACAGGCCTTCTATGGCTACACCTTC. Its translation: CASSFPGQAFYGYTF.

This clonotype has just a few counts. The chain recombines TRBV6-5 with TRBJ1-2; D uncertain. Germline loops: CDR1 MNHEY, CDR2 SVGAGI. The CDR3 runs 14 residues. Trimming removed 5 bases from V and 8 bases from J, with 18 bases in between. CDR3: CASSQATFSQGYTF. The CDR3 bases are TGTGCCAGCAGTCAAGCGACTTTCTCCCAAGGCTACACCTTC.

The gene calls are TRBV15 and TRBJ1-2, with TRBD1 matching 9 bases. Trimming at V came to 3 bases and at J to 4 bases, leaving 3 bases not matched to a gene. Germline CDR1 reads LNHNV; CDR2 reads YYDKDF (reference sequence). The CDR3 is made up of 14 amino acids. CDR3 coding DNA: TGTGCCACCAGCAGGAGGGACAGGGTCTATGGCTACACCTTC. This gives the protein CATSRRDRVYGYTF.

The rearrangement links TRBV15 to TRBJ2-3, with a weak D call TRBD2 (5 bases). Trimming cost V 1 base and J 0 bases, with 17 bases left between them. Germline-derived CDR1 and CDR2 are LNHNV and YYDKDF (reference sequence). The CDR3 has 18 amino acids. The CDR3 protein is CATSRGLEGGPSTDTQYF. In DNA form, the CDR3 reads TGTGCCACCAGCAGAGGGTTAGAGGGCGGGCCGAGCACAGATACGCAGTATTTT.

There are a few counts of this clonotype. The chain couples TRBV6-5 to TRBJ1-2, with 7 bases identical to TRBD1. V was clipped by 6 bases and J by 2 bases; unmatched bases: 9. The CDR3 runs 15 residues. The germline gives CDR1 MNHEY, CDR2 SVGAGI. The CDR3 DNA reads as TGTGCCAGCAGCTCCCTTTGGACAGGAAACTATGGCTACACCTTC. Translating gives CASSSLWTGNYGYTF.

The chain joins TRBV6-5 to TRBJ1-2; TRBD1 agrees at 12 bases. The length of the CDR3 is 14 residues. V lost 4 bases to trimming and J lost 7 bases; unmatched junction nucleotides: 4. Germline V lookup: CDR1 MNHEY, CDR2 SVGAGI. CDR3 bases: TGTGCCAGCAGTTTGGGACAGGGGGCGTTTGGCTACACCTTC. Protein: CASSLGQGAFGYTF.

The rearrangement links TRBV20-1 to TRBJ1-1; possibly TRBD1 for D (5 bases). V lost 3 bases to trimming and J lost 7 bases, with 9 bases between them. CDR3 length: 11 residues. Germline V lookup: CDR1 DFQATT, CDR2 SNEGSKA (reference sequence). CDR3 sequence: CSASQGIEAFF. In nucleotides, the CDR3 is TGCAGTGCTAGTCAGGGAATTGAAGCTTTCTTT.

The rearrangement links TRBV29-1 to TRBJ1-3; D possibly corresponds to TRBD1 (6 bases). The CDR3 sequence is 14 residues long. Germline V CDR1 and CDR2: SQVTM, ANQGSEA. Trimming removed 5 bases from V and 0 bases from J, with 11 bases in between. The CDR3: CSVQGTHSGNTIYF. CDR3 nucleotides: TGCAGCGTTCAGGGGACTCACTCTGGAAACACCATATATTTT.

To note about this clonotype: One junction end disagrees with the germline gene, perhaps due to a read error. The J gene is TRBJ1-2, the V gene TRBV11-1; D unresolved. Per the germline V gene, CDR1 is SGHAT and CDR2 is FQDESV (reference sequence). The CDR3 has 14 residues. The CDR3 DNA reads as TGTGCCAGCAGCTTAGGTGCCGGTCCCTATGTCTACACCTTC. Translating it yields CASSLGAGPYVYTF. The whole variable domain, filled in from reference TRBV11-1 and TRBJ1-2, reads EAEVAQSPRYKITEKSQAVAFWCDPISGHATLYWYRQILGQGPELLVQFQDESVVDDSQLPKDRFSAERLKGVDSTLKIQPAELGDSAMYLCASSLGAGPYVYTFGSGTRLTVV.

A few counts support this clonotype. Here the CDR3 reads CATSRVSPYEQYF. The CDR3, as DNA: TGTGCCACCAGCAGAGTCAGTCCCTACGAGCAGTACTTC. The chain carries TRBV15 and TRBJ2-7; D not resolved. The V end was cut by 1 base, the J end by 2 bases, with 6 bases between. The CDR3 runs 13 residues. Per germline, CDR1 LNHNV and CDR2 YYDKDF (reference sequence).

J is TRBJ2-2 and V is TRBV7-4; no reliable D call. V dropped 5 bases and J dropped 3 bases, with 7 bases sitting between them. The CDR3 contains 13 residues. Germline CDR1 and CDR2: SGHVT and SQSDAQ. The CDR3 DNA is TGTGCCAGCAGCATCCGGTACACCGGGGAGCTGTTTTTT. This codes for CASSIRYTGELFF.

V is TRBV19 and J is TRBJ1-1, with 9 bases matching TRBD1. This CDR3 is built from 19 residues. V lost 4 bases and J lost 5; bases outside the gene matches: 20. Germline CDR1 and CDR2: LNHDA and SQIVND (reference sequence). This chain's CDR3 is CASSTLETGTGRRRTEAFF. CDR3 in DNA: TGTGCCAGTAGTACCCTAGAAACCGGGACAGGGAGGAGGAGAACTGAAGCTTTCTTT.

The chain joins TRBV6-1 to TRBJ2-2, with 11 positions matching TRBD2. The J segment lost 4 bases and the V segment lost 6 bases, leaving 4 bases of the junction unmatched. This CDR3 has 15 amino acids. Germline CDR1 reads MNHNS; CDR2 reads SASEGT. In DNA form, the CDR3 reads TGTGCCAGCAGGGGACTAGCGGCGAGCACCGGGGAGCTGTTTTTT. Encoded protein: CASRGLAASTGELFF.

The chain joins TRBV6-5 to TRBJ2-2; 11 bases are a match to TRBD2. Trimming removed 0 bases from V and 6 bases from J; junction bases left unmatched: 3. The germline V gene has CDR1 MNHEY and CDR2 SVGAGI. This CDR3 is 16 amino acids long. Here the CDR3 DNA reads TGTGCCAGCAGTTACTCGGGACTAGCGGTACCCGGGGAGCTGTTTTTT. It specifies CASSYSGLAVPGELFF.

This clonotype occurred once. The chain joins TRBV30 to TRBJ2-5; 10 positions agree with TRBD2. Per germline, CDR1 GTSNPN and CDR2 SVGIG (reference sequence). Unmatched junction bases numbered 11, after V lost 5 bases and J lost 2 bases. CDR3 length: 16 amino acids. This chain's CDR3 is CAWDRLAGYSQETQYF. DNA of the CDR3: TGTGCCTGGGACCGACTAGCGGGCTACTCTCAAGAGACCCAGTACTTC.

A remark on this clonotype: One junction end disagrees with the germline gene, perhaps due to a read error. V and J are TRBV6-2 or TRBV6-3 and TRBJ2-5; D perhaps matches TRBD1 (6 bases). The DNA end is a closer match to TRBJ2-7, so the J assignment may be wrong. The CDR3 extends over 13 amino acids. Germline CDR1 is MNHEY and CDR2 is SVGEGT. DNA for the CDR3: TGTGCCAGCAGTGACTCGAGGGGGAGCGAGCAGTACTTC. Protein sequence: CASSDSRGSEQYF.

The J gene is TRBJ1-1, the V gene TRBV19; D is undetermined. Germline CDR1 and CDR2: LNHDA and SQIVND (reference sequence). The CDR3 is 14 amino acids. V lost 0 bases and J 1 base, leaving 6 bases between the germline ends. The CDR3 bases are TGTGCCAGTAGTATAGATGAGGGGAACACTGAAGCTTTCTTT. It yields the protein CASSIDEGNTEAFF.

This CDR3 is CASSRQLNTEAFF. In DNA form, the CDR3 reads TGTGCCAGCTCGCGACAGCTGAACACTGAAGCTTTCTTT. The gene calls are TRBV18 and TRBJ1-1, with D possibly matching TRBD1 (5 bases). V was shortened by 6 bases and J by 0 bases, with 8 bases between the two germline ends. Germline values: CDR1 KGHSH, CDR2 LQKENI. The CDR3 sequence is 13 residues long. The full variable domain, in which reference TRBV18 and TRBJ1-1 provide the parts outside the CDR3, is NAGVMQNPRHLVRRRGQEARLRCSPMKGHSHVYWYRQLPEEGLKFMVYLQKENIIDESGMPKERFSAEFPKEGPSILRIQQVVRGDSAAYFCASSRQLNTEAFFGQGTRLTVV.

This clonotype was observed a few times. This chain uses TRBV6-5 with TRBJ2-2, with unresolved D. V was cut by 4 bases and J by 7 bases, with 13 bases left in between. From germline, CDR1 is MNHEY and CDR2 SVGAGI. This CDR3 has 14 amino acids. CDR3 amino acids: CASSLSWAIGELFF. The CDR3 nucleotides are TGTGCCAGCAGTTTGTCGTGGGCTATCGGGGAGCTGTTTTTT.

This clonotype has only one observation. The chain carries TRBV7-2 and TRBJ2-7, with D uncertain. V lost 5 bases to trimming and J lost 3 bases, with 17 bases between them. The CDR3 extends over 15 amino acids. The germline gives CDR1 SGHTA, CDR2 FQGNSA. CDR3 sequence: CASSASHTSYYEQYF. CDR3 coding DNA: TGTGCCAGCAGCGCTAGTCACACTTCCTACTACGAGCAGTACTTC.

This clonotype was found a few times. The chain uses TRBV19 and TRBJ2-1; 16 bases map to TRBD2. V was clipped by 4 bases and J by 8 bases; unmatched bases: 5. Germline CDR1 is LNHDA and CDR2 is SQIVND (reference sequence). The CDR3 totals 16 residues. The CDR3 sequence is CASSTAGLAGGDEQFF. The CDR3 region has the DNA TGTGCCAGTAGTACAGCGGGACTAGCGGGAGGGGATGAGCAGTTCTTC.

As to this clonotype: The germline gene is not matched at one end of the junction; a read error may be the cause. This chain connects TRBV27 to TRBJ1-1, with a weak D call TRBD1 (5 bases). This CDR3 has 16 residues. Looked up from germline, CDR1 is MNHEY and CDR2 is SMNVEV (reference sequence). Written as DNA, the CDR3 is TGTGCCAGCAGTCTATCCCGGGGCGCGACGAACACTGAAGCTTTCTTT. It translates to CASSLSRGATNTEAFF.